This T cell receptor (beta chain) derives from a study of tumor-infiltrating lymphocytes in localized non-small cell lung cancer. Points from the study as a whole: TCRbeta sequencing showed higher T cell infiltration in tumors than uninvolved lung.

Details on this clone: Antigen unknown.

The CDR3 loop spans 15 amino acids. CDR1 and CDR2 (germline): LGHNA, YNFKEQ. V dropped 2 bases and J dropped 5; count of bases not matched to a gene: 2. Clones were read by immunoSEQ multiplex PCR, and TCRdb kept only the in-frame ones, dropping some. The table shows around 14,000 clones, with roughly 81% occurring only once. The chain is built from TRBV4-2 and TRBJ2-7; TRBD2 aligns across 14 bases. The sequencing input was lung tumor tissue. This clonotype was sampled from a human donor with non-small cell lung cancer. CDR3 residues: CASSQRLAGGHEQYF. The CDR3 region has the DNA TGTGCCAGCAGCCAACGACTAGCGGGAGGGCACGAGCAGTACTTC.